This T cell receptor beta chain emerged from a study of beta chain features in type 1 diabetes. Whole-study results and caveats: Researchers report that Type 1 diabetes patients had moderately but significantly shorter TCRB CDR3s across all four CD4+ subsets.

Expressed TCRB transcripts were sequenced because the isolated RNA had all been reverse transcribed beforehand. Here immunoSEQ multiplex PCR was the method, and the copy in TCRdb shows in-frame clones only, minus some. The sample shows about 370,000 clones, over 9% of them seen only once. Germline-derived CDR1 and CDR2 are SNHLY and FYNNEI. After removal of 6 bases from V and 4 bases from J, the junction contained 12 bases not matched to a gene. CDR3 length: 16 residues. CD4+ naive, central memory, regulatory and stem cell-like memory subsets were isolated by sorting on CD45RO/CCR7/CD25/CD127/CD95/CD27. About this clone itself: Its antigen is undetermined.

The sample comprised central memory CD4+ T cells from blood. This receptor was obtained from a man aged 30 to 45 with type 1 diabetes. The J gene is TRBJ1-5, the V gene TRBV2; 7 bases line up with TRBD1. The CDR3 DNA reads TGTGCCAGCAGCGAGCAGGGGGTGGGGGAGAATCAGCCCCAGCATTTT. Its translation: CASSEQGVGENQPQHF. Full variable domain (remainder filled in from reference TRBV2 and TRBJ1-5): EPEVTQTPSHQVTQMGQEVILRCVPISNHLYFYWYRQILGQKVEFLVSFYNNEISEKSEIFDDQFSVERPDGSNFTLKIRSTKLEDSAMYFCASSEQGVGENQPQHFGDGTRLSIL.